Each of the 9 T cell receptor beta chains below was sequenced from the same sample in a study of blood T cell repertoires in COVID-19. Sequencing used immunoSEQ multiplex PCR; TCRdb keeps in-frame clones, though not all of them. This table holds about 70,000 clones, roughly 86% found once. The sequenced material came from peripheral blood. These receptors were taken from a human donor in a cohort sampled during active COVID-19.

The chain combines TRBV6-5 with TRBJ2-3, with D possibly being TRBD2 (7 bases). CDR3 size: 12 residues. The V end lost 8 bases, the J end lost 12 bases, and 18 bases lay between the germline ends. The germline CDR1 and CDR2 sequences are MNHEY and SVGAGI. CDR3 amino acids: CASGGGGLLQYF. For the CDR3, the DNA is TGTGCCAGCGGAGGGGGGGGACTCCTTCAGTATTTT.

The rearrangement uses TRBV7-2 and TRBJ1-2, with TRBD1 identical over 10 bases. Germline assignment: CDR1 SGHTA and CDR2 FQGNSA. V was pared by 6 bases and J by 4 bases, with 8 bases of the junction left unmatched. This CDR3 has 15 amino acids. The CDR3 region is CASREGTGEGYGYTF. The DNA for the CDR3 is TGTGCCAGCAGGGAGGGGACAGGGGAAGGCTATGGCTACACCTTC.

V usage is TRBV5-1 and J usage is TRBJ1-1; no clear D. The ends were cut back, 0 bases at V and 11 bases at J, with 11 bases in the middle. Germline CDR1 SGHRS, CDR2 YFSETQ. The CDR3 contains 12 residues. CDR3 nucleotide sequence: TGCGCCAGCAGCTTGGATTCGGGTAGGGCTTTCTTT. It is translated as CASSLDSGRAFF.

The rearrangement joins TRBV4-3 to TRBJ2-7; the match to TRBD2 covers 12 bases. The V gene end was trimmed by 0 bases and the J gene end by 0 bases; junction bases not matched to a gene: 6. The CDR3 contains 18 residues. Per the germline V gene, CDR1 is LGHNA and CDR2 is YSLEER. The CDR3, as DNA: TGCGCCAGCAGCCAAGAAGGGGCTAGCGGGGGGGTCTCCTACGAGCAGTACTTC. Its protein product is CASSQEGASGGVSYEQYF.

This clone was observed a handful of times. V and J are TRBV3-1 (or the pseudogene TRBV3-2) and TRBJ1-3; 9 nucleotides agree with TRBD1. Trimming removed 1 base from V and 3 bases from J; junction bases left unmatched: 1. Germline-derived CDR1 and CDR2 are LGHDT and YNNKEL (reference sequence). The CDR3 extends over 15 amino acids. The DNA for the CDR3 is TGTGCCAGCAGCCAAGCGGACAGGGGTGGAAACACCATATATTTT. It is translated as CASSQADRGGNTIYF.

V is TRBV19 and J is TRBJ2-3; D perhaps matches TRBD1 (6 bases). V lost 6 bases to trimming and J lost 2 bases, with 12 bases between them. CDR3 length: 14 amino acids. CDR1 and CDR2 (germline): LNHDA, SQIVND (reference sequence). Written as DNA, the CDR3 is TGTGCCAGTAGCGAGTGGGGGCCCACAGATACGCAGTATTTT. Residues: CASSEWGPTDTQYF.

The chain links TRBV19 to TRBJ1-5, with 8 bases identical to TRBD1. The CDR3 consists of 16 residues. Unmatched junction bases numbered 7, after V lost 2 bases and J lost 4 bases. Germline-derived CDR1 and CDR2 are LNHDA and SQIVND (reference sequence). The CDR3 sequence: CASSIIPGQGNQPQHF. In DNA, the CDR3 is TGTGCCAGTAGTATAATTCCAGGACAGGGAAATCAGCCCCAGCATTTT.

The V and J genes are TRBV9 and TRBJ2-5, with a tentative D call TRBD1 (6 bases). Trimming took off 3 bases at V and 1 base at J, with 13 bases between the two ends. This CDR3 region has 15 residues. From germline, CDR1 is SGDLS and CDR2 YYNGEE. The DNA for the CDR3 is TGTGCCAGCAGCGAACTCGGGACAATCCAAGAGACCCAGTACTTC. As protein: CASSELGTIQETQYF.

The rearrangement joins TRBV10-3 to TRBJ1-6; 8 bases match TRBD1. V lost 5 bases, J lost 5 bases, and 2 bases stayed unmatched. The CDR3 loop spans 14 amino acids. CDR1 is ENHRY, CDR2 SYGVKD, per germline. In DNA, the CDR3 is TGTGCCATCAGTTCGGACAGGGATAATTCACCCCTCCACTTT. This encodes CAISSDRDNSPLHF.